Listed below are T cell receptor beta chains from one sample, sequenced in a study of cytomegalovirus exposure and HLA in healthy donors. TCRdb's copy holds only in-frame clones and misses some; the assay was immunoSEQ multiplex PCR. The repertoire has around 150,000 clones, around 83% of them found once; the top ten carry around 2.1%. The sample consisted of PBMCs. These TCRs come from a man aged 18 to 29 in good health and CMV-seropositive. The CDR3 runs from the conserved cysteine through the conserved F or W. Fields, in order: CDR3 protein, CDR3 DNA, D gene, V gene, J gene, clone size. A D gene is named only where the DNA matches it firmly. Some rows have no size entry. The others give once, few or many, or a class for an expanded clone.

CASSGTSGGAAEQYF	TGTGCCAGCAGTGGGACTAGCGGGGGGGCCGCGGAGCAGTACTTC	TRBD2	TRBV27	TRBJ2-7	NA
CASSPWRGGYNEQFF	TGTGCCAGCAGCCCGTGGCGGGGGGGCTACAATGAGCAGTTCTTC	TRBD2	TRBV11-3	TRBJ2-1	NA
CASSLQGLLVPFF	TGTGCCAGCAGTTTACAGGGTTTGTTGGTCCCTTTCTTT	NA	TRBV5-4	TRBJ1-1	NA
CASSPGTDSNQPQHF	TGTGCCAGCAGTCCCGGGACAGATAGCAATCAGCCCCAGCATTTT	TRBD1	TRBV6-1	TRBJ1-5	NA
CASSQGRGGGDTEAFF	TGTGCCAGCAGCCAAGGAAGAGGCGGGGGGGACACTGAAGCTTTCTTT	NA	TRBV14	TRBJ1-1	NA
CASSEGQGSYSPLHF	TGTGCCAGCAGTGAAGGCCAGGGTAGTTATTCACCCCTCCACTTT	NA	TRBV6-1	TRBJ1-6	NA
CASSLGRAGLFGYTF	TGTGCCAGCAGCTTAGGGAGAGCAGGGCTATTTGGCTACACCTTC	NA	TRBV7-2	TRBJ1-2	NA
CASSYIGNTEAFF	TGTGCCAGCAGTTACATCGGGAACACTGAAGCTTTCTTT	NA	TRBV6-5	TRBJ1-1	few
CASSQDAAGGAEYGYTF	TGCGCCAGCAGCCAAGATGCGGCAGGGGGCGCGGAGTATGGCTACACCTTC	TRBD1	TRBV4-3	TRBJ1-2	NA
CASRGGVEGLPNEKLFF	TGCGCCAGCAGAGGCGGGGTGGAGGGACTACCTAATGAAAAACTGTTTTTT	NA	TRBV5-1	TRBJ1-4	once
CASSGEVEAFF	TGTGCCAGCAGCGGGGAGGTTGAAGCTTTCTTT	NA	TRBV5-4	TRBJ1-1	NA
CAIRQGAGANGLTF	TGTGCCATCAGACAGGGGGCTGGGGCCAACGGCCTGACTTTC	TRBD1	TRBV10-3	TRBJ2-6	NA
CAWSVNPPSGVPNEQFF	TGTGCCTGGAGTGTAAACCCACCTAGCGGGGTCCCCAATGAGCAGTTCTTC	TRBD2	TRBV30	TRBJ2-1	NA
CASSWHTGTSYEQYF	TGTGCCAGCAGCTGGCATACAGGGACCTCCTACGAGCAGTACTTC	NA	TRBV7-9	TRBJ2-7	NA
CASSVTGGSYNEQFF	TGTGCCAGCAGCGTAACAGGGGGGTCCTACAATGAGCAGTTCTTC	TRBD1	TRBV9	TRBJ2-1	NA
CASDPGTGTDTQYF	TGTGCCAGCGATCCTGGTACAGGGACAGATACGCAGTATTTT	NA	TRBV6-1	TRBJ2-3	NA
CASSLPGQAMKENSYEQYF	TGTGCCAGCAGTCTCCCCGGCCAGGCGATGAAGGAAAATTCCTACGAGCAGTACTTC	NA	TRBV7-2	TRBJ2-7	NA
CASSIGGEVYTEAFF	TGTGCCAGTAGTATCGGAGGTGAGGTGTACACTGAAGCTTTCTTT	NA	TRBV19	TRBJ1-1	NA
CASSNRGSGDNSPLHF	TGTGCCAGCAGCAACAGGGGGTCCGGAGATAATTCACCCCTCCACTTT	TRBD1	TRBV5-4	TRBJ1-6	NA
CASRVASGVRYEQYF	TGTGCCAGCAGAGTGGCCTCGGGGGTGAGGTACGAGCAGTACTTC	NA	TRBV27	TRBJ2-7	NA
CSVGVASNTEAFF	TGCAGCGTTGGGGTAGCTTCAAACACTGAAGCTTTCTTT	NA	TRBV29-1	TRBJ1-1	NA
CASSWREGNTEAFF	TGTGCCAGCAGCTGGCGGGAGGGGAACACTGAAGCTTTCTTT	NA	TRBV5-5	TRBJ1-1	NA
CASSLRRTGTRYEQYF	TGTGCCAGCAGCTTAAGAAGAACCGGGACACGATACGAGCAGTACTTC	NA	TRBV7-8	TRBJ2-7	NA
CASSKAGQGGKLFF	TGTGCCAGTAGTAAAGCGGGACAGGGAGGAAAACTGTTTTTT	TRBD1	TRBV19	TRBJ1-4	NA
CATRGAADTQYF	TGTGCCACCAGAGGGGCGGCGGATACGCAGTATTTT	NA	TRBV6-5	TRBJ2-3	NA
CASSFLSGLEQFF	TGTGCCAGCAGCTTCTTATCAGGGTTAGAGCAGTTCTTC	NA	TRBV2	TRBJ2-1	NA
CASTPLGSGTEAFF	TGTGCCAGCACGCCCCTCGGGAGTGGCACTGAAGCTTTCTTT	NA	TRBV27	TRBJ1-1	NA
CASSERTGDSGEQFF	TGTGCCAGCAGTGAGAGGACAGGGGATAGCGGGGAGCAGTTCTTC	TRBD1	TRBV6-4	TRBJ2-1	NA
CASSLSGYLGPQHF	TGTGCCAGCAGCTTGTCGGGGTACTTGGGGCCCCAGCATTTT	NA	TRBV7-6	TRBJ1-5	NA
CASSEVGGASYGYTF	TGTGCCAGCAGTGAAGTTGGAGGGGCGAGCTATGGCTACACCTTC	NA	TRBV6-1	TRBJ1-2	NA
CAITPTSTKNTGELFF	TGTGCCATCACCCCGACTAGTACGAAGAACACCGGGGAGCTGTTTTTT	NA	TRBV10-3	TRBJ2-2	NA
CASSQQTGGGEKLFF	TGCGCCAGCAGCCAACAAACAGGGGGGGGTGAAAAACTGTTTTTT	TRBD1	TRBV4-1	TRBJ1-4	NA
CASSLGGLANTGELFF	TGTGCCAGCAGCTTGGGCGGACTAGCGAACACCGGGGAGCTGTTTTTT	TRBD2	TRBV5-4	TRBJ2-2	NA
CASSIAFLARDTQYF	TGTGCCAGTAGTATCGCTTTCCTAGCCAGAGATACGCAGTATTTT	NA	TRBV19	TRBJ2-3	NA
CASSFIADANYGYTF	TGTGCCAGCAGCTTTATAGCAGACGCTAACTATGGCTACACCTTC	NA	TRBV7-8	TRBJ1-2	NA
CASSQSGEIAEAFF	TGTGCCAGCAGCCAATCAGGGGAAATTGCTGAAGCTTTCTTT	NA	TRBV4-2	TRBJ1-1	NA
CASSLPPGQGRHF	TGTGCCAGCAGCCTCCCCCCGGGACAGGGGAGGCACTTC	TRBD1	TRBV7-2	TRBJ2-4	NA
CASTREPLRQYF	TGTGCCAGCACCCGTGAGCCCCTAAGGCAGTATTTT	NA	TRBV7-2	TRBJ2-3	NA
CASSPYQGLGEKLFF	TGTGCCAGCAGCCCCTATCAGGGTTTGGGGGAAAAACTGTTTTTT	NA	TRBV14	TRBJ1-4	NA
CASSPYTGELFF	TGTGCCAGCAGCCCGTACACCGGGGAGCTGTTTTTT	NA	TRBV14	TRBJ2-2	once
CASSPIRTASGNTIYF	TGTGCCAGCTCACCCATTAGGACAGCCTCTGGAAACACCATATATTTT	NA	TRBV18	TRBJ1-3	NA
CASSLGTPNTEAFF	TGTGCCAGCAGCTTAGGGACACCGAACACTGAAGCTTTCTTT	NA	TRBV7-2	TRBJ1-1	NA
CASSEQSQADTQYF	TGTGCCAGCAGTGAACAAAGCCAGGCAGATACGCAGTATTTT	NA	TRBV2	TRBJ2-3	NA
CASSESKLSTDTQYF	TGCGCCAGCAGCGAATCCAAACTCAGCACAGATACGCAGTATTTT	NA	TRBV4-1	TRBJ2-3	once
CASSTLGTGGRDGYTF	TGTGCCAGCAGTACCTTAGGGACAGGGGGTAGGGATGGCTACACCTTC	TRBD1	TRBV2	TRBJ1-2	NA
CASSGGYHNEQFF	TGTGCCAGCAGTGGGGGGTATCACAATGAGCAGTTCTTC	NA	TRBV6-5	TRBJ2-1	NA
CASSSEGLAGAPYEQYF	TGTGCCAGCAGCTCAGAGGGACTAGCGGGGGCCCCCTACGAGCAGTACTTC	TRBD2	TRBV7-9	TRBJ2-7	NA
CASSPLAGSYNEQFF	TGTGCCAGCAGCCCACTAGCGGGGTCCTACAATGAGCAGTTCTTC	TRBD2	TRBV7-9	TRBJ2-1	NA
CASSLDRGTSPLHF	TGTGCCAGCAGCTTGGACAGGGGTACTTCACCCCTCCACTTT	TRBD1	TRBV5-4	TRBJ1-6	NA
CASSYNSYEQYF	TGTGCCAGCAGCTACAATTCCTACGAGCAGTACTTC	NA	TRBV13	TRBJ2-7	NA
CASSLRTSGGAGTGELFF	TGTGCCAGCAGCTTGAGGACTAGCGGGGGGGCGGGGACCGGGGAGCTGTTTTTT	TRBD2	TRBV5-4	TRBJ2-2	NA
CASSHLEDTQYF	TGTGCCAGCAGCCATTTAGAAGATACGCAGTATTTT	NA	TRBV7-6	TRBJ2-3	NA
CASRRTRSTGELFF	TGTGCCAGCAGGAGGACAAGAAGCACCGGGGAGCTGTTTTTT	NA	TRBV6-5	TRBJ2-2	NA